A single sample gave rise to the 27 T cell receptor beta chains below, sequenced in a study of T cell responses to AZD1222 COVID-19 vaccine (dated by TCRdb to about 2021). The sample's time point, from its label and the paper: baseline before first vaccination. Library preparation used the immunoSEQ multiplex PCR assay. The source is immuneACCESS, and TCRdb retained only in-frame sequences with V and J called. Part of the clones is not carried over; for the studies checked, unresolved V genes explain less than half of this, and the remainder is unexplained. The sample data list around 94,000 clones, and 85% to 90% of these were observed just once. The ten largest make up approximately 3.7% of the sample. The material sequenced was peripheral blood, taken on day 0 of AZD1222 vaccination. These TCRs come from an adult in good health.

V usage is TRBV19 and J usage is TRBJ1-2; 11 bases align to TRBD1. After removal of 5 bases from V and 0 bases from J, the junction contained 8 bases not matched to a gene. The CDR3 extends over 17 amino acids. Germline loops: CDR1 LNHDA, CDR2 SQIVND (reference sequence). The DNA for the CDR3 is TGTGCCAGTAGTCCTCGGACAGGGGGCACGCCTAACTATGGCTACACCTTC. Translating it yields CASSPRTGGTPNYGYTF.

The chain recombines TRBV5-6 with TRBJ1-4; D perhaps matches TRBD1 (5 bases). This CDR3 comprises 13 residues. CDR1 is SGHDT and CDR2 is YYEEEE in the germline V gene. Trimming shortened V by 4 bases and J by 8 bases, and 12 bases separated the two germline ends. The CDR3 region has the DNA TGTGCCAGCAGCCGAGGGACGGTAGAAAAACTGTTTTTT. This encodes CASSRGTVEKLFF. The full variable domain, with the rest looked up from reference TRBV5-6 and TRBJ1-4, is DAGVTQSPTHLIKTRGQQVTLRCSPKSGHDTVSWYQQALGQGPQFIFQYYEEEERQRGNFPDRFSGHQFPNYSSELNVNALLLGDSALYLCASSRGTVEKLFFGSGTQLSVL.

Concerning this clone: The same CDR3 is also encoded by other DNA sequences in this sample. This chain joins TRBV6-4 and TRBJ2-7; 9 bases match TRBD2. CDR3 length equals 14 residues. The V and J ends lost 3 bases and 0 bases, in that order; junction bases with no gene match: 0. Looked up from germline, CDR1 is MRHNA and CDR2 is SNTAGT. The CDR3 region is CASSEAGGSYEQYF. CDR3 nucleotides: TGTGCCAGCAGTGAAGCGGGGGGCTCCTACGAGCAGTACTTC.

In its sample, this clone was seen once. V and J are TRBV20-1 and TRBJ1-4; D is ambiguous. The CDR3 consists of 12 residues. Germline CDR1 is DFQATT and CDR2 is SNEGSKA (reference sequence). V was trimmed by 3 bases and J by 7 bases, leaving 9 bases between them. As DNA, the CDR3 is TGCAGTGCTAGTTGGGTTGGTGAAAAACTGTTTTTT. Encoded protein: CSASWVGEKLFF.

J is TRBJ1-5 and V is TRBV18, with D tentatively TRBD1 (5 bases). Germline values: CDR1 KGHSH, CDR2 LQKENI. The length of the CDR3 is 14 residues. Trimming took 5 bases from V and 3 from J, leaving 11 bases between them. CDR3 residues: CASSAQGPNQPQHF. Written as DNA, the CDR3 is TGTGCCAGCTCAGCTCAGGGACCCAATCAGCCCCAGCATTTT.

This rearrangement joins TRBV6-5 to TRBJ1-2; possible D gene TRBD1, 6 bases. V was trimmed by 5 bases and J by 8 bases, leaving 21 bases between them. Germline loops: CDR1 MNHEY, CDR2 SVGAGI. The CDR3 is 15 residues long. The CDR3 protein is CASSPLQGSPRGYTF. For the CDR3, the DNA is TGTGCCAGCAGTCCACTACAGGGATCCCCCCGGGGCTACACCTTC.

J is TRBJ1-5 and V is TRBV25-1; 9 bases agree with TRBD1. CDR1 is MGHDK, CDR2 SYGVNS, per germline. The CDR3 has 14 amino acids. Germline trimming cut 5 bases from V and 2 bases from J; bases unmatched to any gene: 1. The CDR3 nucleotides are TGTGCCAGCAGTAGGACAGGGGGCAATCAGCCCCAGCATTTT. Residues: CASSRTGGNQPQHF.

The V gene is TRBV19, the J gene TRBJ2-7; TRBD2 might be the D (6 bases). The germline gives CDR1 LNHDA, CDR2 SQIVND (reference sequence). The V end was cut by 7 bases, the J end by 1 base, with 11 bases between. This CDR3 comprises 13 residues. The DNA of the CDR3 is TGTGCCAGTAAAGGCCGGGAGTCCTACGAGCAGTACTTC. The encoded protein is CASKGRESYEQYF.

The V call is TRBV30, the J call TRBJ1-1, with a possible D match to TRBD1 (5 bases). The CDR3 has 13 amino acids. The V gene lost 0 bases and the J gene lost 5 bases, with 10 bases spanning the gap. The V gene's germline CDR1 is GTSNPN and CDR2 SVGIG (reference sequence). CDR3 nucleotides: TGTGCCTGGAGTGTACTGAAGGGGACTGAAGCTTTCTTT. This gives the protein CAWSVLKGTEAFF. The full variable domain, its missing parts supplied by reference TRBV30 and TRBJ1-1, is SQTIHQWPATLVQPVGSPLSLECTVEGTSNPNLYWYRQAAGRGLQLLFYSVGIGQISSEVPQNLSASRPQDRQFILSSKKLLLSDSGFYLCAWSVLKGTEAFFGQGTRLTVV.

This clone was counted a single time. The identical CDR3 is also encoded by other nucleotide sequences in the sample. This rearrangement joins TRBV9 to TRBJ1-2, with D unclear. The germline gives CDR1 SGDLS, CDR2 YYNGEE. V was cut by 2 bases and J by 5 bases, with 4 bases left in between. CDR3 length: 11 residues. The chain's CDR3 is CASSVGYGYTF. CDR3 coding DNA: TGTGCCAGCAGCGTCGGGTATGGCTACACCTTC.

The chain joins TRBV5-6 to TRBJ1-5, with D perhaps matching TRBD1 (6 bases). V was pared by 2 bases and J by 0 bases, with 15 bases between. Germline CDR1 is SGHDT and CDR2 is YYEEEE. The CDR3 extends over 17 amino acids. CDR3 DNA: TGTGCCAGCAGCTTAAGATGGGGGGCGCATAGCAATCAGCCCCAGCATTTT. This encodes CASSLRWGAHSNQPQHF. Full variable domain (remainder filled in from reference TRBV5-6 and TRBJ1-5): DAGVTQSPTHLIKTRGQQVTLRCSPKSGHDTVSWYQQALGQGPQFIFQYYEEEERQRGNFPDRFSGHQFPNYSSELNVNALLLGDSALYLCASSLRWGAHSNQPQHFGDGTRLSIL.

V gene TRBV6-6 combines with J gene TRBJ1-1; perhaps TRBD1 as D (6 bases). V lost 4 bases to trimming and J lost 7 bases, with 10 bases between them. CDR3 size: 12 residues. The germline V gene has CDR1 MNHNY and CDR2 SVGAGI (reference sequence). The DNA of the CDR3 is TGTGCCAGCAGTTTCCCGGACAGTGAAGCTTTCTTT. It codes for CASSFPDSEAFF.

The rearrangement links TRBV11-2 to TRBJ1-1, with D possibly matching TRBD1 (5 bases). The CDR3 is made up of 14 amino acids. Germline V gene sequence: CDR1 SGHAT, CDR2 FQNNGV. V lost 5 bases to trimming and J lost 3 bases, with 13 bases between them. The CDR3 region has the DNA TGTGCCAGCAGCCCTCAGGGCTGGGACACTGAAGCTTTCTTT. Its protein product is CASSPQGWDTEAFF. Full variable domain (rest looked up from reference TRBV11-2 and TRBJ1-1): EAGVAQSPRYKIIEKRQSVAFWCNPISGHATLYWYQQILGQGPKLLIQFQNNGVVDDSQLPKDRFSAERLKGVDSTLKIQPAKLEDSAVYLCASSPQGWDTEAFFGQGTRLTVV.

The chain has TRBV5-1 and TRBJ2-6; D is perhaps TRBD2 (6 bases). V lost 0 bases and J lost 0, with 7 bases in between. The CDR3 totals 16 residues. Germline V CDR1 and CDR2: SGHRS, YFSETQ. The CDR3 nucleotides are TGCGCCAGCAGCTTGGCGGGGGACTCTGGGGCCAACGTCCTGACTTTC. This encodes CASSLAGDSGANVLTF.

This chain uses TRBV6-4 with TRBJ1-2; 7 nucleotides agree with TRBD1. V was pared by 0 bases and J by 3 bases, with 25 bases of the junction left unmatched. The CDR3 has 22 residues. From germline, CDR1 is MRHNA and CDR2 SNTAGT. The CDR3 DNA reads TGTGCCAGCAGTGACTCGATAGGACATCAGATGAGCTCCCCAGGGGGGGACTATGGCTACACCTTC. Residues: CASSDSIGHQMSSPGGDYGYTF.

The rearrangement joins TRBV5-1 to TRBJ1-1, with a weak D call TRBD1 (5 bases). Trimming cost V 7 bases and J 1 base, with 14 bases left between them. CDR1 and CDR2 from the germline V gene are SGHRS and YFSETQ. The CDR3 is 14 residues long. CDR3 residues: CASSQGAGNTEAFF. Written as DNA, the CDR3 is TGCGCCAGCTCTCAGGGTGCAGGGAACACTGAAGCTTTCTTT.

This chain joins TRBV11-2 and TRBJ1-3; D gene ambiguous. V was pared by 3 bases and J by 7 bases, with 10 bases between. CDR1 is SGHAT, CDR2 FQNNGV, per germline. The CDR3 runs to 13 residues. DNA of the CDR3: TGTGCCAGCAGCTTTGGAGGGAGGAACACCATATATTTT. It specifies CASSFGGRNTIYF.

V and J are TRBV5-5 and TRBJ1-2; TRBD1 matches at 12 bases. Unmatched junction bases numbered 6, after V lost 5 bases and J lost 4 bases. This CDR3 contains 15 residues. CDR1 is SGHKS and CDR2 is YYEKEE in the germline V gene (reference sequence). CDR3 region: CASSPAGQGAYGYTF. CDR3 sequence (DNA): TGTGCCAGCAGTCCTGCGGGACAGGGGGCCTATGGCTACACCTTC.

The chain recombines TRBV5-4 with TRBJ2-5, with 7 bases lining up with TRBD2. Per the germline V gene, CDR1 is SGHNT and CDR2 is YYREEE (reference sequence). The CDR3 extends over 16 amino acids. Losses at the gene ends were 6 bases for V and 2 bases for J; bases not matched to a gene: 13. The CDR3 bases are TGTGCCAGCAATGGAGGAGGACTAGTAGGGCAAGAGACCCAGTACTTC. Translating gives CASNGGGLVGQETQYF.

The chain carries TRBV28 and TRBJ1-3; D ambiguous. The germline CDR1 and CDR2 sequences are MDHEN and SYDVKM. The CDR3 has 14 amino acids. Trimming pared 3 bases from V and 0 bases from J, leaving 6 bases between. The CDR3 reads CASSLVSSGNTIYF. The DNA of the CDR3 is TGTGCCAGCAGTTTGGTGAGCTCTGGAAACACCATATATTTT.

The chain links TRBV7-9 to TRBJ2-2; 9 nucleotides align to TRBD2. Per the germline V gene, CDR1 is SEHNR and CDR2 is FQNEAQ (reference sequence). Trimming took 2 bases from V and 5 from J; bases not matched to a gene: 9. This CDR3 is built from 17 residues. CDR3 sequence (DNA): TGTGCCAGCAGCTTACCTAGCGGGGTTCTTTTGACCGGGGAGCTGTTTTTT. Residues: CASSLPSGVLLTGELFF.

In this sample, this clone turned up once. This sequence joins TRBV4-1 and TRBJ2-1; 8 positions match TRBD2. The CDR3 has 13 amino acids. Germline lookup yields CDR1 MGHRA and CDR2 YSYEKL. The ends lost 7 bases at V and 6 bases at J; junction bases unmatched: 5. The CDR3: CASNRGGLNEQFF. The CDR3 nucleotides read TGCGCCAGCAATCGGGGGGGCCTCAATGAGCAGTTCTTC.

The J gene is TRBJ1-6, the V gene TRBV14, with D possibly being TRBD1 (5 bases). CDR1 SGHDN and CDR2 FVKESK come from the germline V gene. Deletions cut 7 bases from V and 4 bases from J, with 11 bases between. This CDR3 contains 14 residues. CDR3 nucleotides: TGTGCCAGCAACCTGGGGCAGTATAATTCACCCCTCCACTTT. It specifies CASNLGQYNSPLHF.

This clone was observed once. The rearrangement joins TRBV21-1 to TRBJ2-2; the DNA was not compared with TRBD2, the D call given in the table. TRBV21-1 is given as a pseudogene. CDR3 length: 16 amino acids. CDR3 bases: TGTGCCAGCAGCGAAACTAGCGGGGGGGCCACCGGGGAGCTGTTTTTT. This encodes CASSETSGGATGELFF.

This clone has more than one count but fewer than ten. CDR3 amino acids: CASSPRGTGDTGELFF. As DNA, the CDR3 is TGTGCCAGTAGTCCCCGTGGGACAGGGGACACCGGGGAGCTGTTTTTT. V is TRBV19 and J is TRBJ2-2, with 10 bases matching TRBD1. The germline CDR1 and CDR2 sequences are LNHDA and SQIVND (reference sequence). The CDR3 extends over 16 amino acids. The V and J ends lost 5 bases and 3 bases, in that order; junction bases with no gene match: 6.

The chain joins TRBV11-2 to TRBJ2-3; D is unclear. This CDR3 has 15 amino acids. V shed 3 bases and J shed 2 bases, with 12 bases lying between them. Germline V gives CDR1 SGHAT, CDR2 FQNNGV. In DNA, the CDR3 is TGTGCCAGCAGCTTTGGCACTGGGAACACAGATACGCAGTATTTT. Translated, it gives CASSFGTGNTDTQYF. The complete variable domain, with remaining parts taken from reference TRBV11-2 and TRBJ2-3, reads EAGVAQSPRYKIIEKRQSVAFWCNPISGHATLYWYQQILGQGPKLLIQFQNNGVVDDSQLPKDRFSAERLKGVDSTLKIQPAKLEDSAVYLCASSFGTGNTDTQYFGPGTRLTVL.

In the case of this clone: Other DNA variants within this sample encode the same CDR3. The chain employs TRBV18 and TRBJ1-2; no reliable D call. The CDR3 is 13 residues long. Trimming removed 3 bases from V and 2 bases from J, with 7 bases in between. Germline CDR1 KGHSH, CDR2 LQKENI. The CDR3 DNA follows: TGTGCCAGCTCACCCGACGGAAACTATGGCTACACCTTC. It is translated as CASSPDGNYGYTF.